The 23 T cell receptor beta chains in this list originate from one sample, sequenced in a study of cytomegalovirus exposure and HLA in healthy donors. A multiplex PCR was run with 60 Vbeta primers and 13 Jbeta primers. Assay: immunoSEQ multiplex PCR; the TCRdb copy retains only in-frame clones and omits some. The table records about 140,000 clones, 76% of them present only once. Sequencing was performed on PBMCs. The source is a man aged 18 to 29 in good health and CMV-seronegative.

This clone was detected a few times. The chain links TRBV28 to TRBJ2-1, with 10 bases identical to TRBD2. The CDR3 is made up of 14 amino acids. With 10 bases clipped from V and 8 bases from J, the junction kept 11 bases outside the gene matches. The germline CDR1 and CDR2 sequences are MDHEN and SYDVKM. The CDR3 spells CATLLAGVYDEQFF. The CDR3 DNA reads TGTGCCACACTTCTAGCGGGAGTTTATGATGAGCAGTTCTTC.

This chain joins TRBV11-2 and TRBJ2-3; 7 nucleotides agree with TRBD2. There are 18 residues in the CDR3. The ends lost 5 bases at V and 0 bases at J; junction bases unmatched: 14. Per the germline V gene, CDR1 is SGHAT and CDR2 is FQNNGV. The CDR3 DNA reads TGTGCCAGCAGCGAAAAGCTGACTAGCAGGTCTAGCACAGATACGCAGTATTTT. Translation: CASSEKLTSRSSTDTQYF.

The chain has TRBV4-1 and TRBJ2-1, with 9 bases matching TRBD2. The CDR3 consists of 17 residues. J was trimmed by 6 bases and V by 0 bases; bases with no gene match: 9. The germline CDR1 and CDR2 sequences are MGHRA and YSYEKL. CDR3 amino acids: CASSQDPGLAGSNEQFF. CDR3 bases: TGCGCCAGCAGCCAAGATCCGGGGCTAGCGGGAAGCAATGAGCAGTTCTTC.

V is TRBV6-5 and J is TRBJ2-7, with 7 bases that match TRBD1. Germline V CDR1 and CDR2: MNHEY, SVGAGI. The CDR3 contains 15 residues. V dropped 6 bases and J dropped 2; count of bases not matched to a gene: 10. This CDR3 reads CASSRNRQGTYEQYF. CDR3 sequence (DNA): TGTGCCAGCAGCCGGAATAGACAGGGTACCTACGAGCAGTACTTC.

The genes are TRBV10-1 and TRBJ2-7, with D perhaps TRBD2 (6 bases). V was shortened by 2 bases and J by 6 bases, with 11 bases between the two germline ends. Germline V gives CDR1 WNHNN, CDR2 SYGVQD (reference sequence). The CDR3 consists of 13 residues. For the CDR3, the DNA is TGCGCCAGCAGTGAGCGGGAGTTAAGCGAGCAGTACTTC. Its translation is CASSERELSEQYF.

The chain is built from TRBV7-9 and TRBJ2-2, with 7 nucleotides matching TRBD1. Germline V gene lookup returns CDR1 SEHNR and CDR2 FQNEAQ (reference sequence). Trimming cost V 2 bases and J 4 bases; bases outside gene matches: 4. There are 15 residues in the CDR3. CDR3 in amino acids: CASSLTGARTGELFF. The CDR3 DNA reads as TGTGCCAGCAGCTTAACAGGGGCGCGCACCGGGGAGCTGTTTTTT.

Remarks on this clone: One end of the junction fails to match germline, which may point to a read error. The chain employs TRBV4-1 and TRBJ2-5, with D unclear. This CDR3 is 14 amino acids long. Per germline, CDR1 MGHRA and CDR2 YSYEKL. CDR3 coding DNA: TGCGCCAGCAGCCAAGATCGCAATAAAGAGGCCCAGTACTTC. The encoded protein is CASSQDRNKEAQYF.

The chain links TRBV6-6 to TRBJ2-2; no definite D call. The germline CDR1 and CDR2 sequences are MNHNY and SVGAGI (reference sequence). The V end lost 2 bases, the J end lost 1 base, and 8 bases lay between the germline ends. This CDR3 has 15 residues. The CDR3 region is CASSYEAVNTGELFF. CDR3 nucleotide sequence: TGTGCCAGCAGTTACGAGGCAGTGAACACCGGGGAGCTGTTTTTT.

The rearrangement links TRBV2 to TRBJ2-5; D possibly corresponds to TRBD1 (6 bases). The germline CDR1 and CDR2 sequences are SNHLY and FYNNEI. CDR3 length: 16 residues. V was shortened by 6 bases and J by 2 bases, with 19 bases between the two germline ends. CDR3 nucleotides: TGTGCCAGCAGCCCCCAGGGGTCAGTTCGTCAAGAGACCCAGTACTTC. Translating gives CASSPQGSVRQETQYF.

In its sample, this clone was seen a few times. CDR3 sequence (DNA): TGTGCCAGCAGCGTAGCTATGGGGGGGCCTAGCACAGATACGCAGTATTTT. It specifies CASSVAMGGPSTDTQYF. The chain carries TRBV9 and TRBJ2-3; tentative D call: TRBD2 (7 bases). From germline, CDR1 is SGDLS and CDR2 YYNGEE. V shed 0 bases and J shed 0 bases, with 14 bases lying between them. The CDR3 sequence is 17 residues long.

The chain uses TRBV10-3 and TRBJ2-2; a possible D gene is TRBD2 (5 bases). Germline CDR1 is ENHRY and CDR2 is SYGVKD. V shed 0 bases and J shed 4 bases, with 12 bases lying between them. The CDR3 has 16 residues. CDR3: CAISESEGPITGELFF. The CDR3 bases are TGTGCCATCAGTGAGTCAGAGGGCCCGATCACCGGGGAGCTGTTTTTT.

The rearrangement uses TRBV19 and TRBJ1-5, with D hard to call. V shed 3 bases and J shed 4 bases, with 13 bases lying between them. The CDR3 has 15 amino acids. The V gene's germline CDR1 is LNHDA and CDR2 SQIVND (reference sequence). The CDR3 reads CASSINGSPNQPQHF. The CDR3 DNA is TGTGCCAGTAGTATTAATGGGAGTCCGAATCAGCCCCAGCATTTT.

This clone was seen a handful of times. V gene TRBV19 combines with J gene TRBJ1-6, with a weak D call TRBD1 (5 bases). Germline V gene data show CDR1 as LNHDA and CDR2 as SQIVND (reference sequence). The ends were cut back, 6 bases at V and 5 bases at J, with 11 bases in the middle. There are 14 residues in the CDR3. The CDR3 sequence: CASSRTRDNSPLHF. For the CDR3, the DNA is TGTGCCAGTAGCCGTACCAGGGATAATTCACCCCTCCACTTT.

This chain joins TRBV13 and TRBJ2-2; 8 nucleotides agree with TRBD1. This CDR3 is built from 13 residues. Trimming cost V 5 bases and J 7 bases; bases outside gene matches: 3. CDR1 PRHDT and CDR2 FYEKMQ come from the germline V gene (reference sequence). The CDR3 protein is CASSRDRLGELFF. The CDR3 nucleotides are TGTGCCAGCAGCCGGGACAGGCTCGGGGAGCTGTTTTTT.

This CDR3 is CATQQTTRAFF. CDR3 sequence (DNA): TGTGCCACCCAACAGACTACCCGAGCTTTCTTT. The rearrangement uses TRBV15 and TRBJ1-1; D remains ambiguous. The germline CDR1 and CDR2 sequences are LNHNV and YYDKDF (reference sequence). There are 11 residues in the CDR3. V dropped 8 bases and J dropped 10 bases, with 14 bases sitting between them.

The rearrangement links TRBV2 to TRBJ1-1; D gene unclear. V lost 11 bases, J lost 2 bases, and 27 bases lay in between. The CDR3 is 17 residues long. Germline CDR1 reads SNHLY; CDR2 reads FYNNEI. The CDR3: CAGKRSIGQQVNTEAFF. As DNA, the CDR3 is TGTGCCGGCAAGCGGTCGATCGGGCAGCAAGTTAACACTGAAGCTTTCTTT.

V is TRBV6-5 and J is TRBJ2-5; a possible D gene is TRBD2 (5 bases). Trimming shortened V by 5 bases and J by 5 bases, and 15 bases separated the two germline ends. CDR1 and CDR2 from the germline V gene are MNHEY and SVGAGI. This CDR3 has 14 amino acids. CDR3 sequence reads: CASSPTAGRETQYF. The CDR3 nucleotides are TGTGCCAGCAGTCCAACGGCGGGTCGGGAGACCCAGTACTTC.

This chain joins TRBV5-6 and TRBJ1-2, with D uncertain. The CDR3 spans 13 residues. Germline V CDR1 and CDR2: SGHDT, YYEEEE. V was trimmed by 3 bases and J by 1 base, leaving 7 bases between them. CDR3 DNA: TGTGCCAGCAGCTCCCTTAATAACTATGGCTACACCTTC. Its protein product is CASSSLNNYGYTF. Looking up the rest from reference TRBV5-6 and TRBJ1-2 gives the full variable domain: DAGVTQSPTHLIKTRGQQVTLRCSPKSGHDTVSWYQQALGQGPQFIFQYYEEEERQRGNFPDRFSGHQFPNYSSELNVNALLLGDSALYLCASSSLNNYGYTFGSGTRLTVV.

This sequence joins TRBV9 and TRBJ2-3; no reliable D call. Germline CDR1 reads SGDLS; CDR2 reads YYNGEE. There are 14 residues in the CDR3. With 7 bases removed from V and 0 bases from J, the gap between germline ends came to 12 bases. The CDR3 bases are TGTGCCAGCTCCAGTTGGGCTAGCACAGATACGCAGTATTTT. Encoded protein: CASSSWASTDTQYF.

The chain couples TRBV30 to TRBJ2-5, with 9 positions matching TRBD2. Judging by the DNA end, TRBJ2-7 fits better; the J call may be wrong. The CDR3 loop spans 17 amino acids. Germline V CDR1 and CDR2: GTSNPN, SVGIG (reference sequence). As DNA, the CDR3 is TGTGCCTGGAGTGGAGGGACTAGCAGGGGTTTGGGCTACGAGCAGTACTTC. Translation: CAWSGGTSRGLGYEQYF.

The chain is built from TRBV27 and TRBJ1-5; no clear D. Germline V gives CDR1 MNHEY, CDR2 SMNVEV (reference sequence). V was cut by 0 bases and J by 8 bases, with 8 bases left in between. This CDR3 has 13 amino acids. CDR3 sequence (DNA): TGTGCCAGCAGTTTATCGTCTCTTGAGCCCCAGCATTTT. Protein product: CASSLSSLEPQHF.

The chain couples TRBV19 to TRBJ1-1; no definite D call. From germline, CDR1 is LNHDA and CDR2 SQIVND (reference sequence). Trimming stripped 6 bases from V and 1 base from J, with 9 bases between. There are 13 residues in the CDR3. CDR3 amino acids: CASRSLQNTEAFF. In nucleotides, the CDR3 is TGTGCCAGTAGGTCTTTACAGAACACTGAAGCTTTCTTT.

The chain employs TRBV10-3 and TRBJ2-1, with TRBD2 identical over 10 bases. Trimming at V came to 3 bases and at J to 5 bases, leaving 4 bases not matched to a gene. Germline CDR1 ENHRY, CDR2 SYGVKD. The CDR3 sequence is 15 residues long. The CDR3 loop reads CAISEWTSGDNEQFF. In nucleotides, the CDR3 is TGTGCCATCAGTGAATGGACTAGCGGTGACAATGAGCAGTTCTTC.